This T cell receptor beta chain comes out of a study of blood T cell repertoires in COVID-19 (dated by TCRdb to the early 2020s). With respect to the entire study: Samples from collaborators originated in the United States, Italy and Spain and spanned both the acute and convalescent phases of COVID-19. The prospective study material was composed of cDNA or gDNA derived from T cells, B-cell-depleted T cells, or PBMCs. The dataset comprised deeply sampled blood TCRbeta repertoires from subjects exposed to, actively infected with, or recovered from COVID-19. The repertoires were made available in a free public database intended to serve as a resource for research on the immune response to SARS-CoV-2. Samples were obtained from the ongoing ImmuneRACE study (first 160 participants) and from over a thousand subjects provided by 6 global collaborators. Nearly every sample came with metadata listing a de-identified subject ID, COVID-19 status, age in years and sex. HLA class I and class II types, where available, came from metadata supplied by the sample provider rather than from assay-based typing. Paper-wide results and their limitations: How much clinical and demographic metadata was included differed by source and by participant, and the metadata was provided uncurated.

V loses 3 bases, J loses 4 bases, and the germline ends lie 4 bases apart. The CDR3 starts with the cysteine, ends with the phenylalanine, and has 11 residues. Only the CDR3 part of the read is kept: 33 bases, read in frame from the first base. The germline V gene (reference sequence) supplies CDR1 DFQATT and CDR2 SNEGSKA. TCRbeta CDR3 regions were amplified from genomic DNA using the immunoSEQ Assay, a bias-controlled multiplex PCR. On the authors' methods: The number of nucleated cells in each sample was estimated from the amplification of reference gene primers within the assay. To quantify the absolute abundance of each unique TCRbeta CDR3 rearrangement, sequence reads were collapsed and filtered. For each sample, productive Simpson clonality was calculated by taking the square root of Simpson's diversity index across productive rearrangements. Held by TCRdb, this immuneACCESS table contains in-frame sequences only and omits some clones. Under half of the omission traces to an unresolved V gene where checked; the cause of the rest is unknown. The D gene and trimming were derived from the DNA, and the V and J assignments and clone size from that table. A total of roughly 41,000 clones appear in this sample, under 90% of them only once. Jointly, the top ten make up roughly 1.7% of the sample.

As to this clone: Its antigen is not yet known. Within one base of it there is no much larger clone, and no base qualities were kept.

One collaborating source in Seattle enrolled patients while the patients were actively infected and followed the patients over time throughout the course of disease. The collaborating institutions used their own protocols to collect whole blood in K2EDTA tubes. Collaborator samples were shipped for TCRbeta analysis as frozen whole blood, isolated PBMCs, or DNA extracted from either sample type. Input material: peripheral blood. The chain was built from TRBV20-1 and TRBJ1-3; the D gene lacks a confident call. The source of this sequence is a man between 60 and 75 years old with COVID-19, enrolled during active disease. CDR3 region: CSAREGNTIYF. The sequence in DNA is TGCAGTGCTAGGGAGGGAAACACCATATATTTT.